These 6 T cell receptor beta chains were all obtained from the same sample, sequenced in a study of T-cell reconstitution after alpha-beta-depleted transplantation in children. The TCRbeta library incorporated unique molecular identifiers. MiXCR, applied by TCRdb to the PCR reads, yields one record per CDR3 protein. Altogether around 360,000 distinct CDR3 sequences are present, 10% being singletons, with the ten largest covering around 2.5%. The material was PBMCs from the stem cell graft donor, obtained from the stem cell graft. The source of these receptors is a human donor who donated a stem cell graft to a child with acute lymphoblastic leukemia.

The CDR3 loop reads CASSPPSQRKRQYF. CDR3 DNA: TGTGCCAGCAGCCCCCCGTCCCAGCGGAAACGGCAGTACTTC. V and J are TRBV11-1 and TRBJ2-5; TRBD2 might be the D (5 bases). Trimming removed 5 bases at V and 11 bases at J, with 21 bases between. The CDR3 totals 14 residues. Germline V CDR1 and CDR2: SGHAT, FQDESV (reference sequence).

The table lists this clonotype with a few counts. The V call is TRBV5-6, the J call TRBJ2-5, with D hard to call. Germline-derived CDR1 and CDR2 are SGHDT and YYEEEE. With 0 bases removed from V and 2 bases from J, the gap between germline ends came to 8 bases. The length of the CDR3 is 14 residues. CDR3 nucleotides: TGTGCCAGCAGCTTGGGAGAGATTCAAGAGACCCAGTACTTC. Residues: CASSLGEIQETQYF.

Judged by abundance, this clonotype is medium-sized. The rearrangement uses TRBV29-1 and TRBJ2-1; D might be TRBD2 (7 bases). This CDR3 has 13 residues. CDR1 and CDR2 from the germline V gene are SQVTM and ANQGSEA. Deletions cut 6 bases from V and 4 bases from J, with 13 bases between. In DNA, the CDR3 is TGCAGCGTCCAGGGAGGGGGTTACAATGAGCAGTTCTTC. Protein sequence: CSVQGGGYNEQFF.

The table lists this clonotype with many counts. The chain has TRBV5-1 and TRBJ2-1; D not resolved. The germline V and J ends were trimmed by 0 bases and 0 bases, with 7 bases remaining between them. CDR1 is SGHRS and CDR2 is YFSETQ in the germline V gene. CDR3 length: 15 amino acids. In DNA, the CDR3 is TGCGCCAGCAGCTTGGGGTTTGGCTCCTACAATGAGCAGTTCTTC. Protein sequence: CASSLGFGSYNEQFF.

This clonotype has more than one count but fewer than ten. The chain joins TRBV20-1 to TRBJ2-5, with D unclear. This CDR3 comprises 11 residues. Germline values: CDR1 DFQATT, CDR2 SNEGSKA (reference sequence). Trimming left V 5 bases short and J 1 base short, with 5 bases between. CDR3 DNA: TGCAGTGCTGTATTCCAAGAGACCCAGTACTTC. This encodes CSAVFQETQYF.

In this sample, this clonotype turned up many times. The J gene is TRBJ2-7, the V gene TRBV7-9; no clear D. CDR3 length: 13 amino acids. The V gene lost 6 bases and the J gene lost 2 bases, with 11 bases spanning the gap. In germline, CDR1 is SEHNR, CDR2 FQNEAQ (reference sequence). In nucleotides, the CDR3 is TGTGCCAGCAGTTTCGGGCCTACCTACGAGCAGTACTTC. Translating it yields CASSFGPTYEQYF.